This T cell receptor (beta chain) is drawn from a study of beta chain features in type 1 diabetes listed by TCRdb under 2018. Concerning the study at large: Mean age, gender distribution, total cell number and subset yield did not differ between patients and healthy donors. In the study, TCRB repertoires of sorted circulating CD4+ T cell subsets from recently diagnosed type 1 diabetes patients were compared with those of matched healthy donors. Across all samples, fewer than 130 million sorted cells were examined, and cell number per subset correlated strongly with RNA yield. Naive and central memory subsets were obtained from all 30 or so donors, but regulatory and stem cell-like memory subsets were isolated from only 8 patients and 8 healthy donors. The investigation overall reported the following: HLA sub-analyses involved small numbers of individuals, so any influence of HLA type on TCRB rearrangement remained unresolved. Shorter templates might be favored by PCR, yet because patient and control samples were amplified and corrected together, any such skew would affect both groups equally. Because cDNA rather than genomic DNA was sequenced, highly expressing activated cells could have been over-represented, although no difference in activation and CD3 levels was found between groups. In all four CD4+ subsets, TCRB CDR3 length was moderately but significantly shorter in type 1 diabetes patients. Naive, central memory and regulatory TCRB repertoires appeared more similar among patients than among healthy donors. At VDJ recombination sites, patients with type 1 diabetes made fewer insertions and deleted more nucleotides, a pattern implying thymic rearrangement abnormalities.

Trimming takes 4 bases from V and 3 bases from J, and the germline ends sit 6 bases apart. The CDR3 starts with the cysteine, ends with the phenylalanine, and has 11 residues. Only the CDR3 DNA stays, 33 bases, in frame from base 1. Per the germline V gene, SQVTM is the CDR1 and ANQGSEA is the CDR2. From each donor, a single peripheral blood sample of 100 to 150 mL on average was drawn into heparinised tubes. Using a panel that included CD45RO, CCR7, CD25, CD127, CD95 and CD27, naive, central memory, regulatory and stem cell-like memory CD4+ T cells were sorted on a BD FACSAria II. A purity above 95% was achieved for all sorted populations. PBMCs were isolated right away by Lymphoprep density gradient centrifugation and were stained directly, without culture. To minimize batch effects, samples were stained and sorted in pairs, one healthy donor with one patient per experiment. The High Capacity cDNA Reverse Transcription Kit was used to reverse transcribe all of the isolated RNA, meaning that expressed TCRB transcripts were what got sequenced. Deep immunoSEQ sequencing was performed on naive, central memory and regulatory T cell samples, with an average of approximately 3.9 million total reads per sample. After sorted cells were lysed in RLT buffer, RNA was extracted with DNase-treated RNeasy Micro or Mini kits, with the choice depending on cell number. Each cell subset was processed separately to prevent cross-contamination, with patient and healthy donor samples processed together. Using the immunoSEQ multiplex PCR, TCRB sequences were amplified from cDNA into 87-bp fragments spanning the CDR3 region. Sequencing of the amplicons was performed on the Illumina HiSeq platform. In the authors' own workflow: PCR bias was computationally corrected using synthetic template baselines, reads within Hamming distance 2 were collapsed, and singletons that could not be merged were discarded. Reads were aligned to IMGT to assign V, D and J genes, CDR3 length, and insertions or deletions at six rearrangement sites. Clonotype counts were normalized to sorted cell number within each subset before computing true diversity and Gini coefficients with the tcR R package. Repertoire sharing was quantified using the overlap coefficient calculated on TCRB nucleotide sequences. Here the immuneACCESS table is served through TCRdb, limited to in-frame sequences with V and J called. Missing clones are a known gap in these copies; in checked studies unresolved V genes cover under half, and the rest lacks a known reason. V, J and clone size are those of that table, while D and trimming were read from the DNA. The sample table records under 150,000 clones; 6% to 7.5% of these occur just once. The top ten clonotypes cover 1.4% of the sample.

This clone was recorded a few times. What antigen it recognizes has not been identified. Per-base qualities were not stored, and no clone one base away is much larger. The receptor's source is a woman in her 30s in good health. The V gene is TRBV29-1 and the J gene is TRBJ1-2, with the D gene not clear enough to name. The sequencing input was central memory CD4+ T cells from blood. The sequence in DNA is TGCAGCGTTGGTCAGGACTATGGCTACACCTTC. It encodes CSVGQDYGYTF.